This T cell receptor beta chain was observed in a study of blood T cell repertoires in COVID-19. Study details: Donors in the United States, Italy and Spain gave samples during acute or convalescent COVID-19. From T cells, B-cell-depleted T cells, or PBMCs came the material, which was cDNA or gDNA.

Within the 2 weeks before study entry, each person in the exposed group met a COVID-19 case. Source study methods: Amplified reference gene primers provided the basis for estimating nucleated cell counts. The repertoire was sequenced with immunoSEQ multiplex PCR; TCRdb's copy has only in-frame clones and lacks some. D and trimming come from the DNA, and the V and J calls and clone size come from that table. This repertoire shows 350,000 to 400,000 clones, approximately 93% found once; its top ten account for 0.8% to 0.9%. This TCR derives from a woman aged 40 to 49 who had been exposed to COVID-19. The specimen sequenced was PBMCs or T cells enriched from blood (not recorded which).

The CDR3 nucleotides read TGTGCTAGTGGTTTGGTACCGTCTACTAGCGGCCCCGCACAAGAGACCCAGTACTTC. Protein: CASGLVPSTSGPAQETQYF. This rearrangement joins TRBV12-5 to TRBJ2-5; 8 nucleotides agree with TRBD2. The V gene's germline CDR1 is LGHNT and CDR2 FRNRAP. This CDR3 is 19 amino acids long. V trimming: 0 bases; J trimming: 2 bases; junction bases outside the gene matches: 14.